This is a list of T cell receptor beta chains from one sample in a study of T cells in Graves' hyperthyroidism and ophthalmopathy. TCRdb called the multiplex PCR reads again in MiXCR, with one record for every CDR3 protein. The data hold fewer than 900,000 distinct CDR3 sequences, with approximately 16% observed a single time. The source material was blood. The receptors stem from a man between 18 and 35 years old with Graves' hyperthyroidism. Each CDR3 is given with its conserved first and last residue. D genes are given only for firm matches. Some rows mark clone size as missing; the rest say once, few, many or name a class of expanded clone.

j_gene: TRBJ1-5; abundance: .; d_gene: .; v_gene: TRBV20-1; CDR3nt: TGCAGTGCTCGCGACACTAGCAATCAGCCCCAGCATTTT; CDR3aa: CSARDTSNQPQHF
j_gene: TRBJ2-7; abundance: .; d_gene: TRBD2; v_gene: TRBV15; CDR3nt: TGTGCCACCAGCAGGCCCCTAGGGCGGGAGAGGACCTACGAGCAGTACTTC; CDR3aa: CATSRPLGRERTYEQYF
j_gene: TRBJ2-5; abundance: .; d_gene: .; v_gene: TRBV20-1; CDR3nt: TGCAGTGCTGGCGTAGGGGCCGCGTACCAAGAGACCCAGTACTTC; CDR3aa: CSAGVGAAYQETQYF
j_gene: TRBJ2-1; abundance: .; d_gene: .; v_gene: TRBV28; CDR3nt: TGTGCCAGCAGTAGGCAGGGTCTCCTATTAAACAATGAGCAGCTCTTC; CDR3aa: CASSRQGLLLNNEQLF
j_gene: TRBJ2-3; abundance: .; d_gene: .; v_gene: TRBV6-1; CDR3nt: TGTGCCAGCAGCTCCCCCCGGGACGCGACAGATACGCAGTATTTT; CDR3aa: CASSSPRDATDTQYF
j_gene: TRBJ2-1; abundance: .; d_gene: .; v_gene: TRBV20-1; CDR3nt: TGCAGTGCTACCGCCTTCAATGAGCAGTTCTTC; CDR3aa: CSATAFNEQFF
j_gene: TRBJ2-1; abundance: few; d_gene: TRBD1; v_gene: TRBV29-1; CDR3nt: TGCAGCGTTGAAGGACAGGGAAGCTCCTACAATGAGCAGTTCTTC; CDR3aa: CSVEGQGSSYNEQFF
j_gene: TRBJ2-1; abundance: .; d_gene: .; v_gene: TRBV20-1; CDR3nt: TGCAGTACCACTTCGGGAGCCCGGGATGGGGAGCAGTTCTTC; CDR3aa: CSTTSGARDGEQFF
j_gene: TRBJ2-3; abundance: few; d_gene: TRBD2; v_gene: TRBV15; CDR3nt: TGTGCCACCAGCAGAGGCGGGACTAGCGGCACAGATACGCAGTATTTT; CDR3aa: CATSRGGTSGTDTQYF
j_gene: TRBJ2-2; abundance: many; d_gene: .; v_gene: TRBV5-1; CDR3nt: TGCGCCAGCAGCTGGGACATATTTAACACCGGGGAGCTGTTTTTT; CDR3aa: CASSWDIFNTGELFF
j_gene: TRBJ1-1; abundance: many; d_gene: .; v_gene: TRBV20-1; CDR3nt: TGCAGTGCTAGAGTCGGGGGGACTGAAGCTTTCTTT; CDR3aa: CSARVGGTEAFF
j_gene: TRBJ2-1; abundance: many; d_gene: TRBD1; v_gene: TRBV27; CDR3nt: TGTGCCAGCAGGCTAGGGACAGTCAGCCACCCTTCCTACAATGAGCAGTTCTTC; CDR3aa: CASRLGTVSHPSYNEQFF
j_gene: TRBJ1-5; abundance: .; d_gene: .; v_gene: TRBV20-1; CDR3nt: TGCAGTGCTAGAGATAACGGGCCTAGCAATCAGCCCCAGCATTTT; CDR3aa: CSARDNGPSNQPQHF
j_gene: TRBJ2-2; abundance: .; d_gene: TRBD1; v_gene: TRBV19; CDR3nt: TGTGCCAGTAGTGAGGACAGGGCGCAATACACCGGGGAGCTGTTTTTT; CDR3aa: CASSEDRAQYTGELFF
j_gene: TRBJ2-4; abundance: .; d_gene: .; v_gene: TRBV5-6; CDR3nt: TGTGCCAGCAGATTGGGAGAGGTGGCCAAAAACATTCAGTACTTC; CDR3aa: CASRLGEVAKNIQYF
j_gene: TRBJ1-6; abundance: few; d_gene: TRBD1; v_gene: TRBV9; CDR3nt: TGTGCCAGCAGCGTAGGGACAGGGGGCAGATCACCCCTCCACTTT; CDR3aa: CASSVGTGGRSPLHF
j_gene: TRBJ2-4; abundance: .; d_gene: .; v_gene: TRBV7-9; CDR3nt: TGTGCCAGCAGCGCCCCCCCTGGGGCCAAAAACATTCAGTACTTC; CDR3aa: CASSAPPGAKNIQYF
j_gene: TRBJ2-7; abundance: many; d_gene: TRBD1; v_gene: TRBV29-1; CDR3nt: TGCAGCGTTCAACCGGGACAGACCTACGAGCAGTACTTC; CDR3aa: CSVQPGQTYEQYF
j_gene: TRBJ1-2; abundance: few; d_gene: TRBD1; v_gene: TRBV7-9; CDR3nt: TGTGCCAGCAGCGACCGGGGGGACAGGGGCGGCTACACCTTC; CDR3aa: CASSDRGDRGGYTF
j_gene: TRBJ1-1; abundance: .; d_gene: TRBD1; v_gene: TRBV29-1; CDR3nt: TGCAGCGTCGGCGGACAGGTGAACACTGAAGCTTTCTTT; CDR3aa: CSVGGQVNTEAFF
j_gene: TRBJ2-3; abundance: .; d_gene: .; v_gene: TRBV20-1; CDR3nt: TGCAGTGCTAGAGAGGGACTGCTCACAGATACGCAGTATTTT; CDR3aa: CSAREGLLTDTQYF
j_gene: TRBJ2-2; abundance: .; d_gene: TRBD2; v_gene: TRBV20-1; CDR3nt: TGCAGTGCCCGGCCGGGACTATACACCGGGGAGCTGTTTTTT; CDR3aa: CSARPGLYTGELFF
j_gene: TRBJ2-1; abundance: many; d_gene: .; v_gene: TRBV27; CDR3nt: TGTGCCAGCAGTTTACAGGGAGCCAATGAGCAGTTCTTC; CDR3aa: CASSLQGANEQFF